Presented here are 28 T cell receptor beta chains from one specimen sequenced in a study of T cell responses to AZD1222 COVID-19 vaccine. TCRdb's copy holds only in-frame clones and misses some; the assay was immunoSEQ multiplex PCR. The table has over 120,000 clones, around nine tenths seen once; the top ten hold about 4.8%. This specimen consisted of peripheral blood, obtained on day 0 of AZD1222 vaccination. Every receptor here comes from an adult in good health.

This chain connects TRBV7-2 to TRBJ1-5; 8 nucleotides match TRBD1. From germline, CDR1 is SGHTA and CDR2 FQGNSA. J was trimmed by 2 bases and V by 5 bases; bases with no gene match: 5. This CDR3 has 15 residues. The CDR3 DNA reads TGTGCCAGCAGCCCGGACAGGGTGGGCAATCAGCCCCAGCATTTT. This gives the protein CASSPDRVGNQPQHF.

The rearrangement uses TRBV6-1 and TRBJ1-3; D uncertain. V lost 3 bases and J lost 3, with 9 bases in between. Germline CDR1 is MNHNS and CDR2 is SASEGT. The CDR3 is 14 residues long. CDR3 protein: CASSDRGYGNTIYF. The CDR3 nucleotides are TGTGCCAGCAGTGATCGGGGTTATGGAAACACCATATATTTT.

The rearrangement uses TRBV11-2 and TRBJ2-7; no clear D. V was clipped by 5 bases and J by 5 bases, with 13 bases between them. In germline, CDR1 is SGHAT, CDR2 FQNNGV. CDR3 length equals 13 residues. CDR3 bases: TGTGCCAGCAGCCCTACCGACTGGGACGAGCAGTACTTC. Its protein product is CASSPTDWDEQYF.

CDR3 region: CATAAGGAGGELFF. CDR3 nucleotide sequence: TGTGCCACCGCCGCGGGGGGCGCGGGCGGGGAGCTGTTTTTT. The chain is built from TRBV19 and TRBJ2-2, with 8 nucleotides matching TRBD2. From germline, CDR1 is LNHDA and CDR2 SQIVND (reference sequence). V lost 10 bases, J lost 7 bases, and 11 bases stayed unmatched. CDR3 size: 14 residues.

The genes are TRBV28 and TRBJ1-1; weak D call: TRBD1 (6 bases). V lost 5 bases, J lost 4 bases, and 14 bases lay in between. The length of the CDR3 is 14 residues. Germline V CDR1 and CDR2: MDHEN, SYDVKM. The CDR3 spells CASSRLQGFTEAFF. In nucleotides, the CDR3 is TGTGCCAGCAGTCGACTACAGGGCTTCACTGAAGCTTTCTTT.

CDR3 amino acids: CASNTENTGELFF. The DNA for the CDR3 is TGTGCCAGCAACACAGAGAACACCGGGGAGCTGTTTTTT. V is TRBV28 and J is TRBJ2-2; D is undetermined. Germline CDR1 is MDHEN and CDR2 is SYDVKM. The V end lost 7 bases, the J end lost 1 base, and 7 bases lay between the germline ends. CDR3 length: 13 residues.

This chain uses TRBV5-1 with TRBJ1-2; 9 positions agree with TRBD1. Trimming took 6 bases from V and 0 from J; bases not matched to a gene: 6. Germline lookup yields CDR1 SGHRS and CDR2 YFSETQ. The CDR3 spans 15 residues. CDR3 sequence (DNA): TGCGCCAGCAAGGGACAGGGCCGGTCTAACTATGGCTACACCTTC. This encodes CASKGQGRSNYGYTF.

This chain joins TRBV19 and TRBJ2-1, with TRBD2 identical over 10 bases. In germline, CDR1 is LNHDA, CDR2 SQIVND (reference sequence). V was clipped by 4 bases and J by 1 base; unmatched bases: 16. The CDR3 is 20 amino acids. DNA for the CDR3: TGTGCCAGTAGTAGGTTCAGTGCGGGGCTAGCGGGAGTATCCTACAATGAGCAGTTCTTC. Amino acid sequence: CASSRFSAGLAGVSYNEQFF. Full variable domain (remainder filled in from reference TRBV19 and TRBJ2-1): DGGITQSPKYLFRKEGQNVTLSCEQNLNHDAMYWYRQDPGQGLRLIYYSQIVNDFQKGDIAEGYSVSREKKESFPLTVTSAQKNPTAFYLCASSRFSAGLAGVSYNEQFFGPGTRLTVL.

This chain joins TRBV19 and TRBJ1-1; 7 positions agree with TRBD1. The V and J ends lost 9 bases and 3 bases, in that order; junction bases with no gene match: 10. CDR1 and CDR2 (germline): LNHDA, SQIVND (reference sequence). The CDR3 is made up of 14 amino acids. The CDR3 reads CASADRVGDTEAFF. CDR3 DNA sequence: TGTGCCAGCGCCGACAGGGTTGGGGACACTGAAGCTTTCTTT.

The chain joins TRBV28 to TRBJ1-6; no definite D call. The CDR3 has 13 residues. The germline gives CDR1 MDHEN, CDR2 SYDVKM. V lost 6 bases, J lost 5 bases, and 8 bases lay in between. CDR3 protein: CASSLTNNSPLHF. CDR3 DNA sequence: TGTGCCAGCAGCTTAACCAATAATTCACCCCTCCACTTT.

The chain couples TRBV28 to TRBJ2-7, with 12 bases matching TRBD2. Trimming cost V 2 bases and J 3 bases; bases outside gene matches: 2. Germline V gene lookup returns CDR1 MDHEN and CDR2 SYDVKM. This CDR3 has 15 amino acids. CDR3 amino acids: CASSLVTSGSYEQYF. CDR3 DNA sequence: TGTGCCAGCAGTTTAGTGACTAGCGGGAGCTACGAGCAGTACTTC.

This chain joins TRBV25-1 and TRBJ2-5, with D unclear. CDR1 is MGHDK, CDR2 SYGVNS, per germline. The CDR3 covers 14 residues. The V and J ends lost 3 bases and 5 bases respectively, with 13 bases between them. CDR3 in amino acids: CASSDRNPRETQYF. As DNA, the CDR3 is TGTGCCAGCAGTGACAGAAACCCCCGGGAGACCCAGTACTTC.

V usage is TRBV7-9 and J usage is TRBJ2-7, with 10 nucleotides matching TRBD2. V lost 1 base, J lost 0 bases, and 6 bases stayed unmatched. This CDR3 contains 17 residues. The germline V gene has CDR1 SEHNR and CDR2 FQNEAQ (reference sequence). In DNA form, the CDR3 reads TGTGCCAGCAGCTTAGGGTTAGCGGGAGGCCTCTCCTACGAGCAGTACTTC. It specifies CASSLGLAGGLSYEQYF.

This clone appeared once. The chain links TRBV7-2 to TRBJ1-6; D not resolved. In germline, CDR1 is SGHTA, CDR2 FQGNSA. Trimming shortened V by 0 bases and J by 14 bases, and 11 bases separated the two germline ends. The CDR3 length is 13 residues. Written as DNA, the CDR3 is TGTGCCAGCAGCTTAGCCGGTTTTGAAACCCTCCACTTT. Its protein is CASSLAGFETLHF.

The CDR3 DNA follows: TGTGCCATCAGTGTTGAGGGAGGGACTGAAGCTTTCTTT. Translated: CAISVEGGTEAFF. This chain uses TRBV10-3 with TRBJ1-1; D ambiguous. CDR3 length: 13 amino acids. V lost 4 bases and J lost 5, with 11 bases in between. Germline CDR1 is ENHRY and CDR2 is SYGVKD.

The rearrangement uses TRBV6-1 and TRBJ2-7; D possibly matches TRBD1 or TRBD2 (5 bases each). The germline V gene has CDR1 MNHNS and CDR2 SASEGT. CDR3 length equals 15 residues. Between the trimmed V and J ends, which lost 0 bases and 6 bases, there was a span of 15 bases. CDR3 coding DNA: TGTGCCAGCAGTGAAGCGCTTCACGGGGCGGGCGAGCAGTACTTC. Protein: CASSEALHGAGEQYF.

The J gene is TRBJ2-2, the V gene TRBV19, with no clear D. Germline V gene data show CDR1 as LNHDA and CDR2 as SQIVND (reference sequence). Trimming removed 7 bases from V and 0 bases from J, with 9 bases in between. The CDR3 is 14 residues long. This CDR3 is CASKDQANTGELFF. In DNA, the CDR3 is TGTGCCAGTAAGGATCAAGCGAACACCGGGGAGCTGTTTTTT.

This rearrangement joins TRBV6-2 or TRBV6-3 to TRBJ2-1; D perhaps matches TRBD1 (5 bases). The CDR3 consists of 18 residues. The germline V gene encodes CDR1 MNHEY and CDR2 SVGEGT. Trimming removed 0 bases at V and 3 bases at J, with 18 bases between. In nucleotides, the CDR3 is TGTGCCAGCAGTTACTCGAAAACCCCGACAGCTATCTACAATGAGCAGTTCTTC. This codes for CASSYSKTPTAIYNEQFF.

The rearrangement uses TRBV10-2 and TRBJ2-1; maybe TRBD1 (5 bases). The V end was cut by 8 bases, the J end by 5 bases, with 16 bases between. The CDR3 has 14 amino acids. Germline CDR1 and CDR2: WSHSY and SAAADI. CDR3 in amino acids: CASFWVTANNEQFF. Here the CDR3 DNA reads TGCGCCAGCTTCTGGGTGACAGCCAACAATGAGCAGTTCTTC.

This chain uses TRBV5-8 with TRBJ2-7, with D tentatively TRBD1 (6 bases). From germline, CDR1 is SGHTS and CDR2 YDEGEE. The CDR3 runs to 17 residues. Trimming left V 1 base short and J 4 bases short, with 21 bases between. CDR3 coding DNA: TGTGCCAGCAGCTTGCTTGGACAGATGGTTATTGGGTACGAGCAGTACTTC. It encodes CASSLLGQMVIGYEQYF.

The chain combines TRBV19 with TRBJ1-4, with D possibly matching TRBD1 (5 bases). The germline CDR1 and CDR2 sequences are LNHDA and SQIVND (reference sequence). The CDR3 is 15 amino acids. Trimming took off 5 bases at V and 8 bases at J, with 18 bases between the two ends. CDR3 DNA: TGTGCCAGTAGTCCGCCCGGACACAATTCAGAAAAACTGTTTTTT. Its protein product is CASSPPGHNSEKLFF.

The rearrangement joins TRBV5-1 to TRBJ1-4, with D maybe TRBD1 (5 bases). The CDR3 length is 16 residues. Germline CDR1 SGHRS, CDR2 YFSETQ. Between the trimmed V and J ends, which lost 0 bases and 8 bases, there was a span of 17 bases. Here the CDR3 reads CASSLVPRGREEKLFF. CDR3 DNA sequence: TGCGCCAGCAGCTTGGTTCCGAGGGGTCGGGAGGAAAAACTGTTTTTT. The full variable domain, in which reference TRBV5-1 and TRBJ1-4 provide the parts outside the CDR3, is KAGVTQTPRYLIKTRGQQVTLSCSPISGHRSVSWYQQTPGQGLQFLFEYFSETQRNKGNFPGRFSGRQFSNSRSEMNVSTLELGDSALYLCASSLVPRGREEKLFFGSGTQLSVL.

The chain recombines TRBV5-1 with TRBJ2-1, with 11 bases lining up with TRBD2. V lost 0 bases and J lost 4; bases outside the gene matches: 0. The germline V gene encodes CDR1 SGHRS and CDR2 YFSETQ. This CDR3 comprises 15 residues. The CDR3 spells CASSLVAGGYNEQFF. The CDR3 DNA reads as TGCGCCAGCAGCTTGGTAGCGGGGGGGTACAATGAGCAGTTCTTC.

The chain employs TRBV4-1 and TRBJ2-7; D gene ambiguous. The CDR3 has 14 residues. Germline CDR1 and CDR2: MGHRA and YSYEKL. V lost 5 bases and J 1 base, leaving 12 bases between the germline ends. The CDR3 here is CASSEEPLSYEQYF. The CDR3 DNA is TGCGCCAGCAGCGAGGAACCCCTATCCTACGAGCAGTACTTC.

The J gene is TRBJ2-7, the V gene TRBV27, with D possibly being TRBD1 or TRBD2 (5 bases each). Trimming cost V 7 bases and J 5 bases, with 15 bases left between them. The germline V gene encodes CDR1 MNHEY and CDR2 SMNVEV (reference sequence). The CDR3 length is 13 residues. The CDR3 bases are TGTGCCAGCACTTCCGGGACCGGGGACGAGCAGTACTTC. Its protein product is CASTSGTGDEQYF.

This chain connects TRBV13 to TRBJ2-2; 7 bases agree with TRBD1. CDR3 length: 16 amino acids. Germline CDR1 PRHDT, CDR2 FYEKMQ (reference sequence). The V gene end was trimmed by 2 bases and the J gene end by 8 bases; junction bases not matched to a gene: 11. CDR3 DNA: TGTGCCAGCAGCTTAAACAGGGGAGCGGTGCCTGGGGAGCTGTTTTTT. Amino acid sequence: CASSLNRGAVPGELFF.

The rearrangement links TRBV1 to TRBJ1-5; no check of the table's D call, TRBD1, against the DNA was made. TRBV1 corresponds to a pseudogene. The CDR3 runs 17 residues. The CDR3 protein is CTSSLRDRGYSNQPQHF. In DNA, the CDR3 is TGCACCAGCAGCCTCCGGGACAGGGGCTATAGCAATCAGCCCCAGCATTTT.

The chain uses TRBV10-2 and TRBJ2-2; D might be TRBD2 (6 bases). V dropped 8 bases and J dropped 13 bases, with 14 bases sitting between them. This CDR3 is 11 amino acids long. Germline V CDR1 and CDR2: WSHSY, SAAADI. CDR3 sequence: CASGAGTVLFF. DNA of the CDR3: TGCGCCAGCGGGGCCGGGACTGTGCTGTTTTTT.